One sample yielded the 4 T cell receptor beta chains listed below, sequenced in a study of T cell responses to AZD1222 COVID-19 vaccine. The method was immunoSEQ multiplex PCR; TCRdb's version includes in-frame clones alone and lacks a portion of them. The data show about 73,000 clones, nearly 90% seen once. The sequencing used peripheral blood, collected 28 days after the second AZD1222 dose. The receptors here all came from an adult who received the AZD1222 COVID-19 vaccine.

This chain uses TRBV30 with TRBJ2-7, with TRBD2 matching over 7 bases. V lost 8 bases and J lost 7; bases outside the gene matches: 17. The V gene's germline CDR1 is GTSNPN and CDR2 SVGIG (reference sequence). The CDR3 has 14 residues. The CDR3 DNA sequence: TGTGCCGTGGGGGGGGGTCCCACTCACCAGGAGCAGTACTTC. It codes for CAVGGGPTHQEQYF.

The chain uses TRBV11-1 and TRBJ2-5; TRBD2 agrees at 9 bases. From germline, CDR1 is SGHAT and CDR2 FQDESV (reference sequence). The CDR3 is 14 residues long. The ends lost 5 bases at V and 7 bases at J; junction bases unmatched: 8. CDR3 amino acids: CASSHLAGKVTQYF. In nucleotides, the CDR3 is TGTGCCAGCAGCCACCTAGCGGGAAAGGTGACCCAGTACTTC. Using reference TRBV11-1 and TRBJ2-5 for the parts outside the CDR3, the full variable domain is EAEVAQSPRYKITEKSQAVAFWCDPISGHATLYWYRQILGQGPELLVQFQDESVVDDSQLPKDRFSAERLKGVDSTLKIQPAELGDSAMYLCASSHLAGKVTQYFGPGTRLLVL.

The rearrangement joins TRBV27 to TRBJ2-7; TRBD2 matches 10 bases. Trimming took 4 bases from V and 6 from J; bases not matched to a gene: 12. Germline values: CDR1 MNHEY, CDR2 SMNVEV (reference sequence). This CDR3 is 16 amino acids long. The CDR3 region is CASSSLAGAVLGEQYV. CDR3 bases: TGTGCCAGCAGTTCCCTAGCGGGAGCCGTTTTAGGCGAGCAGTACGTC.

V usage is TRBV7-2 and J usage is TRBJ2-2, with no clear D. The germline V and J ends were trimmed by 1 base and 8 bases, with 11 bases remaining between them. CDR1 is SGHTA and CDR2 is FQGNSA in the germline V gene. This CDR3 is 14 amino acids long. The CDR3 here is CASSLEGLGGELFF. CDR3 DNA: TGTGCCAGCAGCTTAGAGGGCCTGGGAGGGGAGCTGTTTTTT.